Below are 5 T cell receptor beta chains sequenced from a single sample in a study of blood T cells in healthy people across ages. A J-beta primer mix and a sample-barcoded 5' primer were used in a second PCR of roughly 6 to 11 cycles. TCRdb re-analysed the 5' RACE reads in MiXCR, keeping a single row per CDR3 protein. Of about 1.8 million distinct CDR3 sequences listed, 49% are singletons. The sequenced sample consisted of blood. The receptors stem from a woman aged 40 to 50 in good health.

This clonotype appeared a single time. V usage is TRBV7-2 and J usage is TRBJ2-5, with D unresolved. This CDR3 has 13 residues. Germline values: CDR1 SGHTA, CDR2 FQGNSA. V was pared by 4 bases and J by 5 bases, with 11 bases between. CDR3 sequence (DNA): TGTGCCAGCAGCTGGATGGGTCGGGAGACCCAGTACTTC. This sequence encodes CASSWMGRETQYF. The whole variable domain, remainder taken from reference TRBV7-2 and TRBJ2-5, is GAGVSQSPSNKVTEKGKDVELRCDPISGHTALYWYRQSLGQGLEFLIYFQGNSAPDKSGLPSDRFSAERTGGSVSTLTIQRTQQEDSAVYLCASSWMGRETQYFGPGTRLLVL.

This CDR3 is CSAGFEGLRETQYF. The CDR3 coding sequence is TGCAGTGCGGGGTTTGAGGGGTTGAGGGAGACCCAGTACTTC. The chain links TRBV20-1 to TRBJ2-7; D possibly matches TRBD1 or TRBD2 (5 bases each). The assigned J gene may be wrong: the sequence end matches TRBJ2-5 better. This CDR3 has 14 amino acids. Germline V gene lookup returns CDR1 DFQATT and CDR2 SNEGSKA (reference sequence).

The chain has TRBV12-3 or TRBV12-4 and TRBJ2-3, with D unresolved. V lost 8 bases and J 4 bases, leaving 13 bases between the germline ends. The CDR3 has 13 amino acids. In DNA form, the CDR3 reads TGTGCCAGCCGGCAGGAAAGTCCAGATACGCAGTATTTT. It translates to CASRQESPDTQYF.

This clonotype showed up just a few times. The rearrangement uses TRBV4-3 and TRBJ2-1; 10 nucleotides match TRBD2. The CDR3 length is 16 residues. V shed 0 bases, J shed 7 bases, and the junction held 6 bases outside the gene matches. Germline V gives CDR1 LGHNA, CDR2 YSLEER. The CDR3 protein is CASSQDTSGGGNEQFF. The CDR3 nucleotides read TGCGCCAGCAGCCAAGATACCAGCGGGGGGGGGAATGAGCAGTTCTTC.

The chain's CDR3 is CASSLNLLQETQYF. CDR3 sequence (DNA): TGTGCCAGCAGCTTAAATTTACTTCAAGAGACCCAGTACTTC. V and J are TRBV7-9 and TRBJ2-5; D remains ambiguous. This CDR3 region has 14 residues. The germline V and J ends were trimmed by 2 bases and 2 bases, with 9 bases remaining between them. Germline CDR1 is SEHNR and CDR2 is FQNEAQ (reference sequence).